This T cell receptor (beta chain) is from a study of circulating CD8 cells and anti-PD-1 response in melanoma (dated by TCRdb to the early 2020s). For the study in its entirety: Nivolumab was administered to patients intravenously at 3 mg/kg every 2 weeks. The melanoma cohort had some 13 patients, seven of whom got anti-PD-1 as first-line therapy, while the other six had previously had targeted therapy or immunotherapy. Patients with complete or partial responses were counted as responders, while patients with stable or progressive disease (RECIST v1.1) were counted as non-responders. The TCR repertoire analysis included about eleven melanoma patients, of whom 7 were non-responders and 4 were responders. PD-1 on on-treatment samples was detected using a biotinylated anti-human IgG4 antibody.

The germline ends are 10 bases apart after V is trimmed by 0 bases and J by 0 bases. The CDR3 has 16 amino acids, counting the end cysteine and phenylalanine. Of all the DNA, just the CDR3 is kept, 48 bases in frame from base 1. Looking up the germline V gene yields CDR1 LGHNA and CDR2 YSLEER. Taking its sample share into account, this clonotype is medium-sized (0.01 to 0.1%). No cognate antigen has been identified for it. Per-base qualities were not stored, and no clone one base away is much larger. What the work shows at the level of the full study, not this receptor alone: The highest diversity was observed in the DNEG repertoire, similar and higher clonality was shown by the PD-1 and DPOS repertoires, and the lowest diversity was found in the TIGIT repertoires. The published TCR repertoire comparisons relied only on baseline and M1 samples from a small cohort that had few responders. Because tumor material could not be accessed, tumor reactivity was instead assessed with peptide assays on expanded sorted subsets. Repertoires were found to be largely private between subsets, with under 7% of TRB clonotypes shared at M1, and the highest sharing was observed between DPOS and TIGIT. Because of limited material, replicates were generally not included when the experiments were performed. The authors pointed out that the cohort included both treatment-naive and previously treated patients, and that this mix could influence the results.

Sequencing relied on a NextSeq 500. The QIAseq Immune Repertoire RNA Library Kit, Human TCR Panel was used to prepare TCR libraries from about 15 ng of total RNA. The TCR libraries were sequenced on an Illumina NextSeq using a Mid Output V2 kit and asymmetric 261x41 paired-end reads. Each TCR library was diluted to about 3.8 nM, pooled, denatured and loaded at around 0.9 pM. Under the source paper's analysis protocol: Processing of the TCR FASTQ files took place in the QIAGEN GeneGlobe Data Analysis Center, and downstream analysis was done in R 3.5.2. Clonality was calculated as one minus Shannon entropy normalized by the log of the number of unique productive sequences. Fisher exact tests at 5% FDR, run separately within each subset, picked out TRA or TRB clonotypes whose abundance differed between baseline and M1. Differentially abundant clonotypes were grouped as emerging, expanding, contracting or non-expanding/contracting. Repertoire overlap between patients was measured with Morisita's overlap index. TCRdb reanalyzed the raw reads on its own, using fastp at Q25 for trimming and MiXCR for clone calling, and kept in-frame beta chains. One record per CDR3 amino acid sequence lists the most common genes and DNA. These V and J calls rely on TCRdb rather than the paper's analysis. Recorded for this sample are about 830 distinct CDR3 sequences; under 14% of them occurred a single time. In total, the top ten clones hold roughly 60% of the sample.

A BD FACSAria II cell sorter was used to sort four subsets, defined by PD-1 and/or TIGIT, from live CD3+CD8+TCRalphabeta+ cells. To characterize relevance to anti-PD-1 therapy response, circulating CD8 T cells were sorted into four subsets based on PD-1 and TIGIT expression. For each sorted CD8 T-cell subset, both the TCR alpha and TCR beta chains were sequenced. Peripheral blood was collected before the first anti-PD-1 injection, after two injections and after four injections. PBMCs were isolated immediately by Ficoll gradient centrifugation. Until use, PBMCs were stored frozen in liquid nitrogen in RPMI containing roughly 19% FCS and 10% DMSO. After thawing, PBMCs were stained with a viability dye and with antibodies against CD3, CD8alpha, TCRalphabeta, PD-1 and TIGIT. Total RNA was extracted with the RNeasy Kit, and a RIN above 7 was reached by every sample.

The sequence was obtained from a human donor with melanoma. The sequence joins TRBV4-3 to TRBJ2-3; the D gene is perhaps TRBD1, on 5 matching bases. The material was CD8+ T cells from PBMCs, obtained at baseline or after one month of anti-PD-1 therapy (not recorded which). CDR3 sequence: CASSQEGELSTDTQYF. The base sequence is TGCGCCAGCAGCCAAGAAGGGGAACTTAGCACAGATACGCAGTATTTT.